This TCR beta chain was documented in a study of shared clonotypes between healthy human individuals. General study results and limits: Among donors, sharing of clonotypes was expected to be affected by sequencing depth. Several donors held about 5% of naive CD4 clonotypes in common. Naive subsets typically showed greater estimated richness than memory subsets.

This CDR3 is 18 amino acids long. Germline V lookup: CDR1 SEHNR, CDR2 FQNEAQ (reference sequence). The V segment lost 1 base and the J segment 4 bases; nucleotides outside the gene matches: 11. Note on this clone: Its antigen is undetermined.

The method was immunoSEQ multiplex PCR; TCRdb's version includes in-frame clones alone and lacks a portion of them. The table lists around 2.5 million clones, roughly 93% of them singletons. The sample was naive CD4+ T cells from PBMCs. Subset described: CD45RA+ positively selected. The chain links TRBV7-9 to TRBJ2-2; TRBD1 matches at 8 bases. The TCR comes from a man between 18 and 35 years old in good health. Some clones in this sample may be carry-over from other donors' samples. The CDR3 nucleotides are TGTGCCAGCAGCTTAGATGGGTGGGACAGGACTTTCACCGGGGAGCTGTTTTTT. Amino acids: CASSLDGWDRTFTGELFF.